These 19 T cell receptor beta chains originate from one sample sequenced in a study of shared clonotypes between healthy human individuals. Here immunoSEQ multiplex PCR was the method, and the copy in TCRdb shows in-frame clones only, minus some. The repertoire holds over a million clones, with about 75% as singletons. The sequenced sample consisted of memory CD4+ T cells sorted from blood. Regarding subset: CD45RA-negative fraction. All receptors come from a man between 18 and 29 years old in good health.

The sample holds one count of this clone. The chain joins TRBV10-1 to TRBJ1-1; the match to TRBD1 covers 7 bases. Germline loops: CDR1 WNHNN, CDR2 SYGVQD (reference sequence). This CDR3 spans 13 amino acids. The J segment lost 4 bases and the V segment lost 6 bases, leaving 5 bases of the junction unmatched. The CDR3 DNA sequence: TGCGCCAGCAGCCAGGGGGGTGTCACTGAAGCTTTCTTT. Its translation is CASSQGGVTEAFF.

The chain joins TRBV5-5 to TRBJ1-1, with D unresolved. The germline CDR1 and CDR2 sequences are SGHKS and YYEKEE (reference sequence). With 4 bases removed from V and 3 bases from J, the gap between germline ends came to 19 bases. The CDR3 length is 16 residues. In nucleotides, the CDR3 is TGTGCCAGCAGCGTGGAGGTCAGGCGGAGGGACACTGAAGCTTTCTTT. Encoded protein: CASSVEVRRRDTEAFF.

The CDR3 DNA sequence: TGTGCCAGCAGCGTAGTGGGAAGCAATCAGCCCCAGCATTTT. It encodes CASSVVGSNQPQHF. The chain joins TRBV9 to TRBJ1-5; the D is unclear. CDR1 is SGDLS, CDR2 YYNGEE, per germline. The germline V and J ends were trimmed by 0 bases and 1 base, with 5 bases remaining between them. The CDR3 extends over 14 amino acids. The full variable domain, its missing parts supplied by reference TRBV9 and TRBJ1-5, is DSGVTQTPKHLITATGQRVTLRCSPRSGDLSVYWYQQSLDQGLQFLIQYYNGEERAKGNILERFSAQQFPDLHSELNLSSLELGDSALYFCASSVVGSNQPQHFGDGTRLSIL.

As to this clone: Distinct nucleotide sequences in the sample also encode this CDR3. The CDR3 DNA sequence: TGCGCCAGCAGCTTGGCCGGTGGAGAGACCCAGTACTTC. Residues: CASSLAGGETQYF. The rearrangement joins TRBV5-1 to TRBJ2-5; D unclear. The CDR3 has 13 residues. V lost 0 bases and J lost 4, with 7 bases in between. The germline gives CDR1 SGHRS, CDR2 YFSETQ.

The chain combines TRBV29-1 with TRBJ1-2; D not resolved. The germline V gene encodes CDR1 SQVTM and CDR2 ANQGSEA. The CDR3 length is 11 residues. V dropped 6 bases and J dropped 6 bases, with 11 bases sitting between them. The CDR3 protein is CSVGLDNGYTF. DNA for the CDR3: TGCAGCGTCGGATTGGATAATGGCTACACCTTC.

The chain recombines TRBV6-6 with TRBJ2-7; D call uncertain. Trimming cost V 6 bases and J 2 bases, with 8 bases left between them. Germline V lookup: CDR1 MNHNY, CDR2 SVGAGI (reference sequence). The CDR3 extends over 12 amino acids. CDR3 in DNA: TGTGCCAGCAGGACGGCTACCTACGAGCAGTACTTC. Its translation: CASRTATYEQYF.

A note on this clone: This sequence may be a read error, since a much larger clone differs from it by one base. The chain employs TRBV6-1 and TRBJ1-3; D ambiguous. Germline loops: CDR1 MNHNS, CDR2 SASEGT. There are 13 residues in the CDR3. V lost 7 bases and J lost 0, with 7 bases in between. The CDR3 DNA reads as TGTGCCAGCAAACAGAGCTCTGGAAACACCATATATTTT. This gives the protein CASKQSSGNTIYF.

V usage is TRBV18 and J usage is TRBJ1-3, with 8 bases aligning to TRBD1. The CDR3 loop spans 16 amino acids. Looked up from germline, CDR1 is KGHSH and CDR2 is LQKENI. The V segment lost 2 bases and the J segment 2 bases; nucleotides outside the gene matches: 5. The CDR3: CASSPSGQGAGNTIYF. In DNA, the CDR3 is TGTGCCAGCTCACCAAGCGGACAGGGAGCTGGAAACACCATATATTTT.

In its sample, this clone was seen a few times. J is TRBJ1-6 and V is TRBV6-6, with 10 bases that match TRBD1. Trimming removed 5 bases from V and 10 bases from J; junction bases left unmatched: 8. This CDR3 spans 15 amino acids. Germline V CDR1 and CDR2: MNHNY, SVGAGI (reference sequence). The CDR3 region has the DNA TGTGCCAGCAGTCCTCGGACAGGGGGGTACTCACCCCTCCACTTT. Translated, it gives CASSPRTGGYSPLHF.

This clone was found once. J is TRBJ2-3 and V is TRBV15; perhaps TRBD1 as D (5 bases). The CDR3 runs to 15 residues. With 0 bases removed from V and 2 bases from J, the gap between germline ends came to 9 bases. CDR1 and CDR2 (germline): LNHNV, YYDKDF (reference sequence). The CDR3 DNA sequence: TGTGCCACCAGCAGAGATGTGACAGCCACAGATACGCAGTATTTT. Translating gives CATSRDVTATDTQYF. The variable domain in full, with the rest retrieved from reference TRBV15 and TRBJ2-3, is DAMVIQNPRYQVTQFGKPVTLSCSQTLNHNVMYWYQQKSSQAPKLLFHYYDKDFNNEADTPDNFQSRRPNTSFCFLDIRSPGLGDTAMYLCATSRDVTATDTQYFGPGTRLTVL.

This clone appeared once. CDR3 sequence: CASRSGQMFPYEQYF. The CDR3 nucleotides read TGTGCCAGCAGGAGCGGACAGATGTTCCCCTACGAGCAGTACTTC. The chain has TRBV2 and TRBJ2-7; D may be TRBD1 (6 bases). CDR1 and CDR2 from the germline V gene are SNHLY and FYNNEI. V was cut by 6 bases and J by 2 bases, with 17 bases left in between. The CDR3 totals 15 residues.

This clone was picked up one time. The J gene is TRBJ1-2, the V gene TRBV2; D gene ambiguous. Germline assignment: CDR1 SNHLY and CDR2 FYNNEI. Trimming shortened V by 2 bases and J by 7 bases, and 8 bases separated the two germline ends. CDR3 length: 12 residues. The CDR3 sequence is CASSEYPFGYTF. DNA of the CDR3: TGTGCCAGCAGTGAATATCCCTTTGGCTACACCTTC.

V gene TRBV6-6 combines with J gene TRBJ1-1; TRBD1 might be the D (5 bases). Germline V gene sequence: CDR1 MNHNY, CDR2 SVGAGI (reference sequence). This CDR3 spans 12 amino acids. The CDR3 sequence is CVTDPSATEAFF. CDR3 DNA: TGTGTGACAGATCCATCGGCCACTGAAGCTTTCTTT.

This clone was seen only a few times. J is TRBJ1-6 and V is TRBV30; no firm D call. Trimming removed 4 bases from V and 2 bases from J, with 9 bases in between. The germline CDR1 and CDR2 sequences are GTSNPN and SVGIG (reference sequence). This CDR3 contains 14 residues. CDR3 nucleotides: TGTGCCTGGAAGCCCGAAACCTATAATTCACCCCTCCACTTT. Its translation is CAWKPETYNSPLHF.

This clone was recorded once. J is TRBJ2-1 and V is TRBV23-1, with 12 nucleotides matching TRBD2. TRBV23-1 is noted as an ORF with a role that remains uncertain. The CDR3 runs to 16 residues. The V gene end was trimmed by 0 bases and the J gene end by 4 bases; junction bases not matched to a gene: 1. The chain's CDR3 is CASSQSTSGGYNEQFF. CDR3 nucleotide sequence: TGCGCCAGCAGTCAATCGACTAGCGGGGGATACAATGAGCAGTTCTTC.

The J gene is TRBJ1-1, the V gene TRBV30, with 8 bases aligning to TRBD1. The germline CDR1 and CDR2 sequences are GTSNPN and SVGIG (reference sequence). This CDR3 has 13 amino acids. V dropped 5 bases and J dropped 7; count of bases not matched to a gene: 9. CDR3 DNA sequence: TGTGCCTGGGGGCGACAGGGGTGGGTTGAAGCTTTCTTT. Its protein is CAWGRQGWVEAFF.

The CDR3, as DNA: TGCGCCAGCAGCTTGGCGCGGGGGGGCTATGGCTACACCTTC. Its protein product is CASSLARGGYGYTF. The chain employs TRBV5-1 and TRBJ1-2, with D maybe TRBD1 (5 bases). Germline V gene data show CDR1 as SGHRS and CDR2 as YFSETQ. CDR3 length equals 14 residues. Trimming took off 0 bases at V and 4 bases at J, with 10 bases between the two ends. Drawing the rest from reference TRBV5-1 and TRBJ1-2, the complete variable domain is KAGVTQTPRYLIKTRGQQVTLSCSPISGHRSVSWYQQTPGQGLQFLFEYFSETQRNKGNFPGRFSGRQFSNSRSEMNVSTLELGDSALYLCASSLARGGYGYTFGSGTRLTVV.

The rearrangement links TRBV6-6 to TRBJ2-3; tentative D call: TRBD1 (5 bases). This CDR3 has 13 residues. V dropped 7 bases and J dropped 2 bases, with 10 bases sitting between them. Germline values: CDR1 MNHNY, CDR2 SVGAGI (reference sequence). The DNA for the CDR3 is TGTGCCAGCAAAGAAGGGGACACAGATACGCAGTATTTT. This gives the protein CASKEGDTDTQYF.

The chain combines TRBV7-9 with TRBJ2-5, with 7 bases lining up with TRBD2. From germline, CDR1 is SEHNR and CDR2 FQNEAQ (reference sequence). Trimming took 2 bases from V and 4 from J; bases not matched to a gene: 4. This CDR3 is built from 14 residues. As DNA, the CDR3 is TGTGCCAGCAGCTTAAACTCGGGGGGAGAGACCCAGTACTTC. It translates to CASSLNSGGETQYF.